This passage covers 8 T cell receptor beta chains from one sample sequenced in a study of T cell clonality in common variable immunodeficiency. The table came from immunoSEQ multiplex PCR; TCRdb's copy has only in-frame clones and leaves some out. The sample includes more than 55,000 clones, none of them occurring once. Sequencing was carried out using peripheral blood mononuclear cells. These receptor sequences come from a person aged 18 to 75 in good health.

This clone was detected many times. The read ends 3 residues early relative to the CDR3; the germline J gene fills the gap. The chain couples TRBV19 to TRBJ1-1; 7 positions match TRBD1. The CDR3 runs 14 residues. The trim removed 5 bases at V and 1 base at J, leaving 4 bases unmatched. Germline V lookup: CDR1 LNHDA, CDR2 SQIVND (reference sequence). The CDR3 loop is CASSVNRGNTEAFF. The sequenced CDR3 bases are TGTGCCAGTAGTGTAAACAGGGGGAACACTGAA.

The table lists this clone with many counts. The read falls 3 residues short of the CDR3 end, and the missing part is taken from the germline J gene. V usage is TRBV28 and J usage is TRBJ2-1, with TRBD1 matching over 9 bases. V gave up 6 bases and J gave up 7 bases; unmatched junction bases: 7. CDR1 MDHEN and CDR2 SYDVKM come from the germline V gene. The CDR3 is 14 residues long. Partial CDR3 DNA: TGTGCCAGCAGGACCGGGACAGGGCAAAATGAG. Its translation is CASRTGTGQNE. The entire CDR3 sequence reads CASRTGTGQNEQFF.

This clone was recorded at least ten times. The read finishes 3 residues shy of the CDR3 end, and the germline J gene is used to complete it. The V gene is TRBV5-1, the J gene TRBJ2-6, with 8 bases fitting TRBD1. CDR1 is SGHRS, CDR2 YFSETQ, per germline. The V segment lost 4 bases and the J segment 8 bases; nucleotides outside the gene matches: 11. This CDR3 region has 16 residues. The sequenced CDR3 bases are TGCGCCAGCAGCCCCCGAAACCGACAGGGGTCCAACGTC. This encodes CASSPRNRQGSNV. The whole CDR3 sequence reads CASSPRNRQGSNVLTF.

At least ten counts were recorded for this clone. Read sequence stops 3 residues before the CDR3 end, and the germline J gene provides the missing end. V is TRBV18 and J is TRBJ2-2; TRBD2 is a possible D gene (5 bases). The CDR3 runs to 16 residues. With 5 bases removed from V and 1 base from J, the gap between germline ends came to 14 bases. CDR1 KGHSH and CDR2 LQKENI come from the germline V gene. The sequenced part of the CDR3 DNA is TGTGCCAGCTCATCTAGCTACATCTGGAACACCGGGGAG. The encoded protein is CASSSSYIWNTGE. The whole CDR3 region reads CASSSSYIWNTGELFF. Looking up the rest from reference TRBV18 and TRBJ2-2 gives the full variable domain: NAGVMQNPRHLVRRRGQEARLRCSPMKGHSHVYWYRQLPEEGLKFMVYLQKENIIDESGMPKERFSAEFPKEGPSILRIQQVVRGDSAAYFCASSSSYIWNTGELFFGEGSRLTVL.

This clone was seen repeatedly, ten times or more. The CDR3 bases that were read are TGCAGTGCTAGAGTTTCGACGACAGAA. The encoded protein is CSARVSTTE. The whole CDR3 is CSARVSTTEAFF. The chain carries TRBV20-1 and TRBJ1-1; D ambiguous. The missing CDR3 end, 3 residues past where the read stops, is filled in from the germline J gene. The CDR3 is 12 residues long. The germline gives CDR1 DFQATT, CDR2 SNEGSKA (reference sequence).

This clone has at least ten counts. The read comes to an end 3 residues before the CDR3 does, leaving the germline J gene to fill in the end. The V and J genes are TRBV5-4 and TRBJ2-1, with D perhaps TRBD1 (6 bases). Trimming cost V 0 bases and J 1 base, with 8 bases left between them. This CDR3 is 15 amino acids long. CDR1 is SGHNT, CDR2 YYREEE, per germline (reference sequence). CDR3 bases read: TGTGCCAGCAGCTTGGATCAGGGGTCCTACAATGAG. It is translated as CASSLDQGSYNE. The entire CDR3 is CASSLDQGSYNEQFF.

This clone was recorded many times. The read halts 3 residues ahead of the CDR3 end, with the missing end drawn from the germline J gene. The chain carries TRBV18 and TRBJ2-1, with 8 positions matching TRBD1. With V trimmed by 0 bases and J by 3 bases, 13 bases remained unmatched. The CDR3 totals 19 residues. The V gene's germline CDR1 is KGHSH and CDR2 LQKENI. The covered CDR3 bases are TGTGCCAGCTCACCACCGAGGGGGAGGCAGGGGGCTAGCTACAATGAG. It is translated as CASSPPRGRQGASYNE. The complete CDR3 reads CASSPPRGRQGASYNEQFF.

This clone has a count of ten or more. The CDR3 is cut off 3 residues early in the read; its end comes from the germline J gene. The chain carries TRBV7-9 and TRBJ2-7, with TRBD1 as a possible D gene (6 bases). The V end lost 3 bases, the J end lost 6 bases, and 15 bases lay between the germline ends. The CDR3 has 14 residues. Germline lookup yields CDR1 SEHNR and CDR2 FQNEAQ (reference sequence). The CDR3: CASSFGGADLEQYF. The CDR3 bases that were read are TGTGCCAGCAGCTTTGGGGGCGCTGACCTCGAG.